The next 26 T cell receptor beta chains were all read from a single sample in a study of blood T cell repertoires in COVID-19. The method was immunoSEQ multiplex PCR; TCRdb's version includes in-frame clones alone and lacks a portion of them. The top ten clones hold approximately 8% of a sample with around 500,000 clones, approximately 86% of them seen once. The sample consisted of PBMCs or T cells enriched from blood (not recorded which). The receptors derive from an older woman who had recovered from COVID-19.

The chain is built from TRBV9 and TRBJ2-1; no firm D call. Trimming took 0 bases from V and 9 from J, leaving 19 bases between them. CDR1 is SGDLS and CDR2 is YYNGEE in the germline V gene. The CDR3 loop spans 16 amino acids. The CDR3, as DNA: TGTGCCAGCAGCGTAGCTGGTAAAACTCGGCGAGGTGAGCAGTTCTTC. Encoded protein: CASSVAGKTRRGEQFF.

The gene calls are TRBV11-2 and TRBJ2-7, with 7 bases lining up with TRBD1. Unmatched junction bases numbered 6, after V lost 5 bases and J lost 2 bases. Germline-derived CDR1 and CDR2 are SGHAT and FQNNGV. The CDR3 is 14 amino acids. The CDR3 coding sequence is TGTGCCAGCAGCGTACAGGGGTCCCCCTACGAGCAGTACGTC. Translation: CASSVQGSPYEQYV.

The V gene is TRBV4-1, the J gene TRBJ1-5; 9 nucleotides agree with TRBD1. The CDR3 contains 19 residues. V lost 3 bases and J lost 0; bases outside the gene matches: 12. Germline CDR1 and CDR2: MGHRA and YSYEKL. The CDR3 is CASSHGTGGFIYSNQPQHF. The CDR3 coding sequence is TGCGCCAGCAGCCATGGCACAGGGGGCTTTATTTATAGCAATCAGCCCCAGCATTTT.

The count of this clone is one. Other DNA sequences from this sample encode an identical CDR3 as well. The chain recombines TRBV18 with TRBJ1-5; D is possibly TRBD1 (6 bases). V lost 3 bases to trimming and J lost 2 bases, with 8 bases between them. The germline V gene has CDR1 KGHSH and CDR2 LQKENI. This CDR3 has 14 amino acids. CDR3 region: CASSPSGGNQPQHF. CDR3 DNA: TGTGCCAGCTCACCGTCAGGGGGCAATCAGCCCCAGCATTTT.

This clone appeared once. The V and J genes are TRBV12-3 or TRBV12-4 and TRBJ1-5; D gene uncertain. The CDR3 sequence is 13 residues long. V lost 5 bases to trimming and J lost 5 bases, with 10 bases between them. CDR3 protein: CASSSDGYQPQHF. The CDR3 nucleotides read TGTGCCAGCAGTAGCGACGGGTATCAGCCCCAGCATTTT.

The V call is TRBV4-2, the J call TRBJ1-5; D may be TRBD1 (6 bases). Per the germline V gene, CDR1 is LGHNA and CDR2 is YNFKEQ. CDR3 size: 16 residues. V lost 1 base and J 4 bases, leaving 14 bases between the germline ends. The CDR3, as DNA: TGTGCCAGCAGCCAAGTCCCCCAGGGGCGGAATCAGCCCCAGCATTTT. Translated: CASSQVPQGRNQPQHF.

The CDR3 region is CATSHRGHSGEETQYF. CDR3 nucleotides: TGTGCCACCAGTCATCGAGGACACTCAGGGGAAGAGACCCAGTACTTC. V usage is TRBV24-1 and J usage is TRBJ2-5; a weak D match, TRBD1 (6 bases). The CDR3 is 16 amino acids. Trimming stripped 6 bases from V and 3 bases from J, with 19 bases between. Per germline, CDR1 KGHDR and CDR2 SFDVKD.

This clone was detected once. The chain employs TRBV5-1 and TRBJ1-1; 8 bases fit TRBD1. The V segment lost 6 bases and the J segment 2 bases; nucleotides outside the gene matches: 6. This CDR3 has 14 residues. Germline V CDR1 and CDR2: SGHRS, YFSETQ. CDR3 nucleotides: TGCGCCAGCACCAGACAGGGGTTTAACACTGAAGCTTTCTTT. It codes for CASTRQGFNTEAFF.

To note about this clone: Other DNA sequences in the same sample also yield this CDR3. V and J are TRBV4-2 and TRBJ1-5; the D gene is possibly TRBD1 (5 bases). This CDR3 contains 15 residues. Trimming pared 1 base from V and 7 bases from J, leaving 14 bases between. The germline CDR1 and CDR2 sequences are LGHNA and YNFKEQ. The CDR3 bases are TGTGCCAGCAGCCAAGTTGGTGGGGGGGGACAGCCCCAGCATTTT. The encoded protein is CASSQVGGGGQPQHF.

CDR3 nucleotide sequence: TGCGCCAGCAGATTGACAGAGACTGAAGCTTTCTTT. Translated, it gives CASRLTETEAFF. This chain joins TRBV5-1 and TRBJ1-1; D may be TRBD1 (5 bases). The germline V gene encodes CDR1 SGHRS and CDR2 YFSETQ. The CDR3 consists of 12 residues. The germline V and J ends were trimmed by 5 bases and 5 bases, with 10 bases remaining between them.

The rearrangement joins TRBV7-2 to TRBJ1-6; D unclear. Germline V CDR1 and CDR2: SGHTA, FQGNSA. V gave up 4 bases and J gave up 5 bases, with 12 bases separating them. There are 15 residues in the CDR3. Here the CDR3 reads CASSSRGGNNSPLHF. Here the CDR3 DNA reads TGTGCCAGCAGCTCTCGGGGAGGAAATAATTCACCCCTCCACTTT.

In DNA, the CDR3 is TGTGCCAGCAGCCGAGGGGGCTCTGGAAACACCATATATTTT. Its protein is CASSRGGSGNTIYF. The rearrangement uses TRBV5-6 and TRBJ1-3; D might be TRBD1 (6 bases). The V gene's germline CDR1 is SGHDT and CDR2 YYEEEE. The V end was cut by 4 bases, the J end by 0 bases, with 8 bases between. CDR3 length: 14 amino acids. Full variable domain (remainder filled in from reference TRBV5-6 and TRBJ1-3): DAGVTQSPTHLIKTRGQQVTLRCSPKSGHDTVSWYQQALGQGPQFIFQYYEEEERQRGNFPDRFSGHQFPNYSSELNVNALLLGDSALYLCASSRGGSGNTIYFGEGSWLTVV.

This clone appeared once. The chain joins TRBV30 to TRBJ1-3, with D unresolved. Germline assignment: CDR1 GTSNPN and CDR2 SVGIG (reference sequence). The V end was cut by 2 bases, the J end by 0 bases, with 14 bases between. The CDR3 contains 16 residues. The CDR3 here is CAWSPGRSPSGNTIYF. The CDR3 DNA sequence: TGTGCCTGGAGTCCCGGGAGGTCTCCCTCTGGAAACACCATATATTTT.

The chain is built from TRBV7-9 and TRBJ2-3; maybe TRBD1 (6 bases). Germline CDR1 SEHNR, CDR2 FQNEAQ (reference sequence). V lost 5 bases, J lost 2 bases, and 17 bases lay in between. The CDR3 runs to 16 residues. The CDR3 spells CASSPPAGAITDTQYF. CDR3 DNA sequence: TGTGCCAGCAGCCCTCCGGCAGGGGCAATCACAGATACGCAGTATTTT.

This chain's CDR3 is CASSQDKSPTGELFF. The CDR3 DNA reads TGTGCCAGCAGCCAAGACAAAAGCCCCACCGGGGAGCTGTTTTTT. The genes are TRBV3-1 (or the pseudogene TRBV3-2) and TRBJ2-2; D is uncertain. V lost 0 bases to trimming and J lost 4 bases, with 9 bases between them. Germline CDR1 LGHDT, CDR2 YNNKEL (reference sequence). The CDR3 totals 15 residues.

The V and J genes are TRBV11-2 and TRBJ2-3; D may be TRBD1 (6 bases). V lost 1 base, J lost 4 bases, and 21 bases lay in between. Germline V gives CDR1 SGHAT, CDR2 FQNNGV. The CDR3 runs to 18 residues. The CDR3 DNA reads as TGTGCCAGCAGCTTAGGGCAGGAGTTCACAGGGAGATCAGATACGCAGTATTTT. The encoded protein is CASSLGQEFTGRSDTQYF.

This clone was counted a single time. The chain carries TRBV14 and TRBJ2-7; a possible D gene is TRBD2 (7 bases). CDR3 length equals 16 residues. Germline CDR1 is SGHDN and CDR2 is FVKESK. V dropped 5 bases and J dropped 4 bases, with 21 bases sitting between them. The DNA for the CDR3 is TGTGCCAGCAGCTTCGGGGGGCCGGGCGGACTATACGAGCAGTACTTC. Amino acid sequence: CASSFGGPGGLYEQYF.

The rearrangement joins TRBV27 to TRBJ2-5; 8 bases match TRBD2. This CDR3 region has 16 residues. CDR1 MNHEY and CDR2 SMNVEV come from the germline V gene (reference sequence). Trimming cost V 8 bases and J 4 bases; bases outside gene matches: 15. CDR3 nucleotides: TGTGCCAGCTCCCCTTGGGGACGGGGGGGAGGAGAGACCCAGTACTTC. This translates into CASSPWGRGGGETQYF.

The rearrangement joins TRBV28 to TRBJ2-3; unclear D gene. Trimming cost V 7 bases and J 5 bases, with 10 bases left between them. The CDR3 covers 12 residues. Germline values: CDR1 MDHEN, CDR2 SYDVKM. The CDR3 DNA is TGTGCCAGCACCATGTCGGGAGATACGCAGTATTTT. Protein: CASTMSGDTQYF.

V usage is TRBV21-1 and J usage is TRBJ1-6; whether TRBD1, the table's D call, matches the DNA was not checked. TRBV21-1 is listed as a pseudogene. This CDR3 is built from 17 residues. The CDR3 DNA reads TGTGCCAGCAGCGGACACAGGGTCAGCTCCTATAATTCACCCCTCCACTTT. Translated, it gives CASSGHRVSSYNSPLHF.

The gene calls are TRBV24-1 and TRBJ2-5; tentative D call: TRBD2 (5 bases). The germline V gene encodes CDR1 KGHDR and CDR2 SFDVKD. The CDR3 spans 16 residues. Between the trimmed V and J ends, which lost 2 bases and 2 bases, there was a span of 14 bases. This CDR3 reads CATSDSPGVGQETQYF. CDR3 DNA sequence: TGTGCCACCAGTGATTCTCCCGGGGTGGGGCAAGAGACCCAGTACTTC.

The chain employs TRBV3-1 (or the pseudogene TRBV3-2) and TRBJ1-6; a weak D match, TRBD1 (6 bases). This CDR3 spans 16 amino acids. CDR1 is LGHDT, CDR2 YNNKEL, per germline (reference sequence). Trimming removed 1 base from V and 7 bases from J, with 14 bases in between. In DNA form, the CDR3 reads TGTGCCAGCAGCCAAGTTGCCAGGGGAGGGAATTCACCCCTCCACTTT. Residues: CASSQVARGGNSPLHF.

The chain recombines TRBV5-1 with TRBJ2-3; 9 nucleotides match TRBD1. J gave up 5 bases and V 4 bases, and 20 bases lay outside the gene matches. The CDR3 extends over 19 amino acids. Germline CDR1 SGHRS, CDR2 YFSETQ. CDR3 DNA sequence: TGCGCCAGCAGCCTATGGTGGCCTCCGGGACAGGGTGAAGGAGATACGCAGTATTTT. It encodes CASSLWWPPGQGEGDTQYF.

V usage is TRBV7-9 and J usage is TRBJ2-2, with unresolved D. This CDR3 has 14 residues. Looked up from germline, CDR1 is SEHNR and CDR2 is FQNEAQ (reference sequence). V was shortened by 7 bases and J by 4 bases, with 13 bases between the two germline ends. CDR3: CASTPVSGTGELFF. In DNA, the CDR3 is TGTGCCAGCACCCCAGTCTCTGGCACCGGGGAGCTGTTTTTT.

The chain combines TRBV19 with TRBJ2-3, with 7 positions matching TRBD1. The CDR3 spans 15 residues. V trimming: 5 bases; J trimming: 0 bases; junction bases outside the gene matches: 5. Germline values: CDR1 LNHDA, CDR2 SQIVND (reference sequence). CDR3 DNA: TGTGCCAGTAGTGGACAGGAACCTAGCACAGATACGCAGTATTTT. It codes for CASSGQEPSTDTQYF.

Of note for this clone: The sample contains more than one DNA sequence encoding this CDR3. V and J are TRBV5-1 and TRBJ2-2; possibly TRBD1 for D (5 bases). The V end was cut by 2 bases, the J end by 0 bases, with 8 bases between. Looked up from germline, CDR1 is SGHRS and CDR2 is YFSETQ. The CDR3 spans 15 residues. As DNA, the CDR3 is TGCGCCAGCAGCTTCCAGGGTGCGAACACCGGGGAGCTGTTTTTT. Amino acids: CASSFQGANTGELFF.